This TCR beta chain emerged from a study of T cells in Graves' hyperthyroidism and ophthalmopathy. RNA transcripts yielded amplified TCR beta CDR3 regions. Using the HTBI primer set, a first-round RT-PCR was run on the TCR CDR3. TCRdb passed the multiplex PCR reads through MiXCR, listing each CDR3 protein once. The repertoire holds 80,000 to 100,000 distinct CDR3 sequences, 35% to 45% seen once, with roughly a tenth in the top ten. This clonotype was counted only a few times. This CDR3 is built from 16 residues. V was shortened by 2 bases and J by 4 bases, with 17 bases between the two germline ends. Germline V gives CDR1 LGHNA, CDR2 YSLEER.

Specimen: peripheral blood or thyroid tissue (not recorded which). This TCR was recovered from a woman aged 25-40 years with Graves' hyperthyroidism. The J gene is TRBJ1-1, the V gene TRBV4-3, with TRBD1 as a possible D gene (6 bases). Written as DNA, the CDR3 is TGCGCCAGCAGCCAAAAAGAGGGGGGGAGGTTCACTGAAGCTTTCTTT. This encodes CASSQKEGGRFTEAFF.